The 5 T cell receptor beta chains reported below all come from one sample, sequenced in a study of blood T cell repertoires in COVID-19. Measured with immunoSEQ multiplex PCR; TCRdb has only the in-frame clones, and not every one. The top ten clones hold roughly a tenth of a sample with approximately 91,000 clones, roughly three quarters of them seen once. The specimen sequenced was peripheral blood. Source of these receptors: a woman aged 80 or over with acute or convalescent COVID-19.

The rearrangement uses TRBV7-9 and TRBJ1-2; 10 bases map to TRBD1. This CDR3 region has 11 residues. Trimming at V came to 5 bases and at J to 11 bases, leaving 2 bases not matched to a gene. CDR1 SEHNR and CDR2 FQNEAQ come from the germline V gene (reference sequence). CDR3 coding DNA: TGTGCCAGCAGCAAGGGACAGGGGTACACCTTC. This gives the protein CASSKGQGYTF.

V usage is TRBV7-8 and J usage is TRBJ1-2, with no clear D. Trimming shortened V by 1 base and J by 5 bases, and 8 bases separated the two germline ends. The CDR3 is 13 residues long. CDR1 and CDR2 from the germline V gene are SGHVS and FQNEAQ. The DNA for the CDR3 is TGTGCCAGCAGCTTAGGGGCAAGTTATGGCTACACCTTC. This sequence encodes CASSLGASYGYTF.

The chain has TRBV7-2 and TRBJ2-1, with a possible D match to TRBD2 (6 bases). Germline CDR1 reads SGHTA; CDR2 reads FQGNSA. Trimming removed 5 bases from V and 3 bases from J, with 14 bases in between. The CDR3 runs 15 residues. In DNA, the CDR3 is TGTGCCAGCAGCGCTCCGGGGGATTTCTACAATGAGCAGTTCTTC. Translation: CASSAPGDFYNEQFF.

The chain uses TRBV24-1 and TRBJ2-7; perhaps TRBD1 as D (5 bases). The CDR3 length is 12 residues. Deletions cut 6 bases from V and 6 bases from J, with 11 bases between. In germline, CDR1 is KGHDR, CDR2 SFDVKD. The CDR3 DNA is TGTGCCACCAGTCAGGGAAGTGGCGAGCAGTACTTC. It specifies CATSQGSGEQYF.

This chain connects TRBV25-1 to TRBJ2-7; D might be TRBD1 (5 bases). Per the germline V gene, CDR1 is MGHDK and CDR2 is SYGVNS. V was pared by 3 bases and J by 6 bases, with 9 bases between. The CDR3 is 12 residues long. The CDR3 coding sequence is TGTGCCAGCAGTGATGGAAGGGGCGAGCAGTACTTC. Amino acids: CASSDGRGEQYF.